These T cell receptor beta chains were read from a single sample in a study of cytomegalovirus exposure and HLA in healthy donors. Sequencing used immunoSEQ multiplex PCR; TCRdb keeps in-frame clones, though not all of them. This table has under 140,000 clones, about 80% appearing once. Input material: PBMCs. The source of these receptors is a man aged 25-45 years in good health and CMV-seropositive. CDR3s include the opening cysteine and the closing phenylalanine or tryptophan. The D gene is left open where the match is weak. A clone size is listed for some rows: how often the clone was seen (once, few, many), or a class if it is expanded.

CDR3 length,V gene,J gene,clone size,D gene,CDR3 protein,CDR3 DNA
14,TRBV7-9,TRBJ1-1,.,TRBD1,CASSLGTGRTEAFF,TGTGCCAGCAGCTTAGGGACAGGACGGACTGAAGCTTTCTTT
14,TRBV7-2,TRBJ1-3,.,TRBD1,CASSSTGAGNTIYF,TGTGCCAGCAGCTCGACAGGGGCTGGAAACACCATATATTTT
15,TRBV2,TRBJ1-2,.,.,CASSGFLSFEEGYTF,TGTGCCAGCAGTGGATTTCTAAGTTTTGAGGAAGGCTACACCTTC
12,TRBV2,TRBJ2-7,.,.,CASSDDSYEQYF,TGTGCCAGCAGTGACGACAGCTACGAGCAGTACTTC
16,TRBV5-1,TRBJ2-7,.,TRBD2,CASSLGGGGPRDEQYF,TGCGCCAGCAGCTTGGGAGGCGGGGGGCCCAGGGACGAGCAGTACTTC
11,TRBV6-5,TRBJ2-5,.,.,CASTPHPAQYF,TGTGCCAGCACCCCTCACCCAGCCCAGTACTTC
15,TRBV4-2,TRBJ2-5,few,TRBD2,CASSQDRGGQETQYF,TGTGCCAGCAGCCAAGATCGGGGGGGCCAAGAGACCCAGTACTTC
14,TRBV30,TRBJ1-1,.,.,CAWSQDSRGTEAFF,TGTGCCTGGAGCCAGGACAGCCGAGGCACTGAAGCTTTCTTT
15,TRBV27,TRBJ2-3,.,TRBD2,CASSFWRGDTDTQYF,TGTGCCAGCAGTTTTTGGCGGGGGGACACAGATACGCAGTATTTT
13,TRBV18,TRBJ2-7,.,TRBD1,CASSPAGGYEQYF,TGTGCCAGCTCACCAGCAGGGGGCTACGAGCAGTACTTC
15,TRBV19,TRBJ1-5,.,TRBD1,CASSSTGGRNQPQHF,TGTGCCAGTAGTTCGACAGGGGGCAGGAATCAGCCCCAGCATTTT
15,TRBV29-1,TRBJ2-5,.,TRBD1,CSTRQGANGVETQYF,TGCAGCACCCGACAGGGGGCTAATGGTGTGGAGACCCAGTACTTC
17,TRBV11-2,TRBJ2-7,.,.,CASSLTGFAPHSYEQYF,TGTGCCAGCAGCTTAACAGGGTTTGCTCCTCATTCCTACGAGCAGTACTTC
17,TRBV4-2,TRBJ2-7,.,.,CASSQASGGRVTYEQYF,TGTGCCAGCAGCCAAGCCTCCGGGGGGCGGGTAACCTACGAGCAGTACTTC
16,TRBV23-1,TRBJ2-3,few,.,CASSQGSATSTDTQYF,TGCGCCAGCAGTCAAGGTAGCGCGACTAGCACAGATACGCAGTATTTT
13,TRBV11-3,TRBJ2-2,.,.,CASSSAQTGELFF,TGTGCCAGCAGCTCCGCCCAGACCGGGGAGCTGTTTTTT
13,TRBV7-9,TRBJ1-2,few,TRBD1,CASSSRQGDGYTF,TGTGCCAGCAGCTCTAGACAGGGAGATGGCTACACCTTC
15,TRBV7-9,TRBJ2-5,.,TRBD1,CAVKKGQGARETQYF,TGTGCCGTCAAAAAGGGACAGGGGGCAAGGGAGACCCAGTACTTC
15,TRBV13,TRBJ2-5,.,TRBD1,CASSSETGGAETQYF,TGTGCCAGCAGCTCTGAGACAGGGGGCGCGGAGACCCAGTACTTC
16,TRBV4-3,TRBJ1-6,.,TRBD1,CASSQRTGPWDSPLHF,TGCGCCAGCAGCCAGCGGACAGGGCCTTGGGATTCACCCCTCCACTTT
14,TRBV5-1,TRBJ2-5,.,TRBD1,CASSGQGHQETQYF,TGCGCCAGCTCCGGACAGGGTCACCAAGAGACCCAGTACTTC
15,TRBV7-2,TRBJ2-3,.,TRBD2,CASSPAGDGTDTQYF,TGTGCCAGCAGCCCAGCGGGGGATGGAACAGATACGCAGTATTTT
12,TRBV5-1,TRBJ2-3,once,.,CASSTQGDTQYF,TGCGCCAGCAGCACGCAGGGCGATACGCAGTATTTT
17,TRBV7-2,TRBJ1-3,once,.,CASSHPNNRVTGNTIYF,TGTGCCAGCAGCCACCCCAATAACAGGGTAACTGGAAACACCATATATTTT
16,TRBV11-2,TRBJ1-2,.,TRBD1,CASSLEGRSGGHGYTF,TGTGCCAGCAGCTTAGAAGGACGCTCAGGGGGTCATGGCTACACCTTC
15,TRBV27,TRBJ1-5,once,.,CASSASAYSNQPQHF,TGTGCCAGCAGTGCCTCCGCCTATAGCAATCAGCCCCAGCATTTT
15,TRBV11-3,TRBJ2-3,.,TRBD2,CASSPGGPDTDTQYF,TGTGCCAGCAGCCCGGGGGGGCCGGATACAGATACGCAGTATTTT
13,TRBV28,TRBJ1-2,.,.,CASREGQNYGYTF,TGTGCCAGCAGGGAAGGACAGAACTATGGCTACACCTTC
15,TRBV4-3,TRBJ2-2,.,TRBD2,CASSLSGGNTGELFF,TGCGCCAGCAGCCTTAGCGGGGGGAACACCGGGGAGCTGTTTTTT
18,TRBV28,TRBJ1-5,.,TRBD1,CASSLNRGSIYGNQPQHF,TGTGCCAGCAGTTTGAACAGGGGAAGCATATATGGCAATCAGCCCCAGCATTTT
13,TRBV5-1,TRBJ2-7,.,.,CASSLYISYEQYF,TGCGCCAGCAGCTTGTACATTTCTTACGAGCAGTACTTC
16,TRBV4-3,TRBJ2-3,once,TRBD2,CASSHPSGGRTDTQYF,TGCGCCAGCAGCCACCCCAGCGGGGGACGCACAGATACGCAGTATTTT
16,TRBV28,TRBJ2-5,.,TRBD2,CASSLSGTSGVKTQYF,TGTGCCAGCAGTCTTTCCGGGACTAGCGGGGTAAAGACCCAGTACTTC
12,TRBV6-5,TRBJ2-7,.,.,CASRTQDREQYF,TGTGCCAGCCGCACCCAGGATCGGGAGCAGTACTTC
15,TRBV11-2,TRBJ1-2,.,.,CASSFGVMGGSGYTF,TGTGCCAGCAGCTTTGGAGTTATGGGGGGATCCGGCTACACCTTC
13,TRBV28,TRBJ1-2,once,.,CASRGSANYGYTF,TGTGCCAGCCGGGGGTCGGCTAACTATGGCTACACCTTC
13,TRBV7-3,TRBJ1-1,.,TRBD1,CASSRDRGSEAFF,TGTGCCAGCAGCCGGGACAGGGGCAGTGAAGCTTTCTTT
13,TRBV5-8,TRBJ1-6,.,TRBD1,CATVGQGAKALHF,TGTGCCACCGTGGGGCAGGGGGCGAAGGCCCTCCACTTT
17,TRBV10-3,TRBJ2-2,.,TRBD2,CAISGRGTSGGSGELFF,TGTGCCATCAGTGGAAGGGGGACTAGCGGGGGTTCCGGGGAGCTGTTTTTT
13,TRBV9,TRBJ2-3,.,.,CASSVGAEDTQYF,TGTGCCAGCAGCGTAGGGGCCGAGGATACGCAGTATTTT